A single sample gave rise to the 25 T cell receptor beta chains below, sequenced in a study of T cell repertoires in cytomegalovirus infection. In TCRdb, the reads were re-called with MiXCR into one record per CDR3 protein. The sample records roughly 760,000 distinct CDR3 sequences, roughly 35% being singletons. Material for sequencing was PBMCs. Source of these receptors: a human donor in good health (CMV status not recorded). Some clones in this sample may be carry-over from other donors' samples.

V and J are TRBV10-3 and TRBJ2-7; a possible D gene is TRBD1 (5 bases). V lost 4 bases and J lost 2, with 15 bases in between. Germline V gene sequence: CDR1 ENHRY, CDR2 SYGVKD. This CDR3 comprises 15 residues. The CDR3 nucleotides read TGTGCCATCAGTGCGCTGGACACCTCAGCCTACGAGCAGTACTTC. The encoded protein is CAISALDTSAYEQYF.

In the case of this clonotype: A much larger clone differs from this one at a single base, so this may be a read error. This chain uses TRBV7-8 with TRBJ2-7; possible D gene TRBD1, 5 bases. This CDR3 is 15 amino acids long. The germline V gene has CDR1 SGHVS and CDR2 FQNEAQ. The CDR3 is CASSPRQLTRDEPYF. DNA of the CDR3: TGTGCCAGCAGCCCCCGACAGCTCACCCGCGACGAGCCGTACTTC.

V usage is TRBV20-1 and J usage is TRBJ1-1; 10 bases align to TRBD1. Looked up from germline, CDR1 is DFQATT and CDR2 is SNEGSKA (reference sequence). Germline trimming cut 0 bases from V and 3 bases from J; bases unmatched to any gene: 10. The CDR3 loop spans 17 amino acids. The CDR3 reads CSARDRDRGWGDTEAFF. CDR3 DNA sequence: TGCAGTGCTAGAGATCGGGACAGGGGATGGGGGGACACTGAAGCTTTCTTT.

This clonotype was detected only a few times. V gene TRBV7-6 combines with J gene TRBJ1-1; TRBD1 matches 11 bases. This CDR3 contains 15 residues. V dropped 5 bases and J dropped 10; count of bases not matched to a gene: 12. Germline-derived CDR1 and CDR2 are SGHVS and FNYEAQ. The CDR3 sequence: CASSVADRGPGGAFF. The CDR3 DNA follows: TGTGCCAGCAGCGTCGCGGACAGGGGGCCAGGCGGAGCTTTCTTT.

This clonotype was seen a handful of times. CDR3 nucleotide sequence: TGTGCCAGCAGGAAAGACCAATATAGCAATCAGCCCCAGCATTTT. Translation: CASRKDQYSNQPQHF. This chain links TRBV28 with TRBJ1-5; no clear D gene. Trimming stripped 6 bases from V and 0 bases from J, with 12 bases between. Germline loops: CDR1 MDHEN, CDR2 SYDVKM. The CDR3 extends over 15 amino acids.

This clonotype was seen at least ten times. The chain recombines TRBV7-2 with TRBJ2-7, with 10 bases fitting TRBD2. The CDR3 consists of 17 residues. Germline-derived CDR1 and CDR2 are SGHTA and FQGNSA. V dropped 0 bases and J dropped 1; count of bases not matched to a gene: 6. Written as DNA, the CDR3 is TGTGCCAGCAGCTTAGCGGGTAGCGGGAGGCCTTCCTACGAGCAGTACTTC. Translated: CASSLAGSGRPSYEQYF.

This clonotype was found a few times. The V call is TRBV19, the J call TRBJ1-5, with 7 bases fitting TRBD1. The CDR3 is 16 residues long. Germline lookup yields CDR1 LNHDA and CDR2 SQIVND (reference sequence). The V gene end was trimmed by 7 bases and the J gene end by 2 bases; junction bases not matched to a gene: 11. The CDR3 DNA follows: TGTGCCAGTAAGTCCGGAGGGGGCGGTGGCAATCAGCCCCAGCATTTT. It encodes CASKSGGGGGNQPQHF.

The chain has TRBV15 and TRBJ1-2, with D unresolved. The ends were cut back, 3 bases at V and 3 bases at J, with 11 bases in the middle. Per the germline V gene, CDR1 is LNHNV and CDR2 is YYDKDF (reference sequence). The CDR3 spans 14 residues. The CDR3 DNA follows: TGTGCCACCAGCAGGGCGGACCGCGACTATGGCTACACCTTC. Its translation: CATSRADRDYGYTF.

Only a few counts were recorded for this clonotype. The J gene is TRBJ2-4, the V gene TRBV12-5, with 15 bases that match TRBD2. There are 18 residues in the CDR3. V was clipped by 5 bases and J by 2 bases; unmatched bases: 7. Germline CDR1 LGHNT, CDR2 FRNRAP. Here the CDR3 DNA reads TGTGCTAGTGGTGGACTAGCGGGAGGGCCAGGGACCAAAAACATTCAGTACTTC. Its translation is CASGGLAGGPGTKNIQYF.

V usage is TRBV7-6 and J usage is TRBJ1-6; D is unresolved. The CDR3 sequence is 15 residues long. Trimming took off 5 bases at V and 1 base at J, with 9 bases between the two ends. Germline lookup yields CDR1 SGHVS and CDR2 FNYEAQ. CDR3 DNA sequence: TGTGCCAGCAGCCCCGCGGGGTCCTATAATTCACCCCTCCACTTT. Encoded protein: CASSPAGSYNSPLHF.

The chain uses TRBV15 and TRBJ2-5; 11 bases are shared with TRBD2. Per germline, CDR1 LNHNV and CDR2 YYDKDF (reference sequence). V lost 5 bases to trimming and J lost 3 bases; unmatched junction nucleotides: 5. This CDR3 is 15 amino acids long. The CDR3 DNA reads TGTGCCACCAGCCTAGCGGGGGGACCAGAAGAGACCCAGTACTTC. This codes for CATSLAGGPEETQYF.

The chain has TRBV27 and TRBJ1-2; TRBD1 is a possible D gene (5 bases). CDR3 length equals 15 residues. In germline, CDR1 is MNHEY, CDR2 SMNVEV (reference sequence). V lost 5 bases and J lost 4, with 17 bases in between. The CDR3 loop reads CASSITLSGAYGYTF. CDR3 sequence (DNA): TGTGCCAGCAGTATCACCTTATCCGGGGCCTATGGCTACACCTTC.

This clonotype has at least ten counts. CDR3 sequence: CASSLRAGLGDTEAFF. CDR3 nucleotides: TGTGCCAGCAGCTTAAGGGCAGGTCTTGGTGACACTGAAGCTTTCTTT. The rearrangement uses TRBV7-8 and TRBJ1-1; no definite D call. The CDR3 consists of 16 residues. Germline V gene lookup returns CDR1 SGHVS and CDR2 FQNEAQ. Deletions cut 2 bases from V and 3 bases from J, with 16 bases between.

Points on this clonotype: The junction and the germline gene differ at one end; a read error may be behind it. This sequence joins TRBV7-9 and TRBJ2-1; TRBD2 matches at 8 bases. The CDR3 has 16 residues. CDR1 and CDR2 from the germline V gene are SEHNR and FQNEAQ (reference sequence). For the CDR3, the DNA is TGTGCCAGCAGCCTCCGGAGCGGGAGAGCCTACAATGAGCCGTTCTTC. Amino acids: CASSLRSGRAYNEPFF.

This clonotype came up a few times. CDR3: CASSRGVPDGYTF. The CDR3 nucleotides read TGTGCCAGTAGTAGGGGAGTACCGGATGGCTACACCTTC. V and J are TRBV19 and TRBJ1-2; D is unresolved. The CDR3 sequence is 13 residues long. V was shortened by 4 bases and J by 6 bases, with 12 bases between the two germline ends. Looked up from germline, CDR1 is LNHDA and CDR2 is SQIVND (reference sequence).

This clonotype was recorded a few times. The gene calls are TRBV2 and TRBJ2-5; 10 bases are a match to TRBD2. The CDR3 spans 16 residues. Germline trimming cut 2 bases from V and 5 bases from J; bases unmatched to any gene: 8. CDR1 is SNHLY and CDR2 is FYNNEI in the germline V gene. The DNA for the CDR3 is TGTGCCAGCAGTGAAACTACTAGCGGGATTGTGGAGACCCAGTACTTC. As protein: CASSETTSGIVETQYF.

The chain employs TRBV4-1 and TRBJ2-7, with D tentatively TRBD2 (6 bases). Germline assignment: CDR1 MGHRA and CDR2 YSYEKL. This CDR3 has 15 amino acids. Trimming removed 1 base from V and 2 bases from J, with 12 bases in between. CDR3 DNA: TGCGCCAGCAGCCAAGGACCGGGGGTAACCTACGAGCAGTACTTC. As protein: CASSQGPGVTYEQYF.

Details on this clonotype: At one end the junction does not follow the germline gene, possibly because of a read error. The rearrangement uses TRBV28 and TRBJ2-7; a weak D match, TRBD1 (6 bases). CDR1 is MDHEN and CDR2 is SYDVKM in the germline V gene. CDR3 length: 15 amino acids. The CDR3 region is CASSRRGFSSYEPYF. CDR3 DNA: TGTGCCAGCAGTCGTAGGGGGTTCAGCTCCTACGAGCCGTACTTC.

A remark on this clonotype: The CDR3 ends on some other residue instead of the conserved phenylalanine or tryptophan, so this is likely a read error. CDR3 bases: TGTGACAGCATCTTATCCGCGGATACGCAGTATACT. Translated, it gives CDSILSADTQYT. The V call is TRBV7-6, the J call TRBJ2-3; no clear D gene. The CDR3 extends over 12 amino acids. Germline V gene sequence: CDR1 SGHVS, CDR2 FNYEAQ.

This clonotype showed up just a few times. The chain employs TRBV28 and TRBJ2-3; 7 positions match TRBD2. V gave up 5 bases and J gave up 6 bases; unmatched junction bases: 17. This CDR3 spans 17 amino acids. Looked up from germline, CDR1 is MDHEN and CDR2 is SYDVKM. CDR3: CASSPIPTSADFDTQYF. The CDR3 coding sequence is TGTGCCAGCAGTCCGATTCCCACTAGCGCCGATTTCGATACGCAGTATTTT.

This clonotype was recorded a few times. This rearrangement joins TRBV6-6 to TRBJ2-7, with a possible D match to TRBD1 (7 bases). This CDR3 is built from 16 residues. Germline CDR1 and CDR2: MNHNY and SVGAGI (reference sequence). Trimming pared 0 bases from V and 4 bases from J, leaving 16 bases between. This CDR3 is CASSYSSPQGRYEQYF. Written as DNA, the CDR3 is TGTGCCAGCAGTTACTCGAGTCCACAGGGGAGGTACGAGCAGTACTTC.

In this sample, this clonotype turned up a few times. The chain has TRBV6-5 and TRBJ1-2, with D uncertain. The CDR3 runs 17 residues. Germline lookup yields CDR1 MNHEY and CDR2 SVGAGI. Trimming stripped 6 bases from V and 2 bases from J, with 22 bases between. CDR3 sequence reads: CASSLNRKAQRNYGYTF. The DNA of the CDR3 is TGTGCCAGCAGCCTAAACCGGAAGGCTCAGAGGAACTATGGCTACACCTTC.

Comment on this clonotype: This may arise from a read error, as a much more abundant clone is one base away. No conserved phenylalanine or tryptophan ends this CDR3, so it is likely a read error. V gene TRBV7-6 combines with J gene TRBJ2-6, with D tentatively TRBD1 (5 bases). There are 15 residues in the CDR3. Germline lookup yields CDR1 SGHVS and CDR2 FNYEAQ. With 4 bases removed from V and 3 bases from J, the gap between germline ends came to 10 bases. The chain's CDR3 is CASSSQGRGANVLTL. The CDR3 region has the DNA TGTGCCAGCAGCTCGCAGGGTCGTGGGGCCAACGTCCTGACTTTA.

The chain uses TRBV20-1 and TRBJ2-7; D not resolved. The CDR3 is 15 residues long. Germline CDR1 and CDR2: DFQATT and SNEGSKA (reference sequence). Between the trimmed V and J ends, which lost 2 bases and 7 bases, there was a span of 21 bases. The CDR3 DNA follows: TGCAGTGCTAGACCTTTTCGGACCGCGAAGGCTGAGCAGTACTTC. Protein sequence: CSARPFRTAKAEQYF.

V is TRBV10-3 and J is TRBJ2-7; the D gene is possibly TRBD1 (5 bases). Germline lookup yields CDR1 ENHRY and CDR2 SYGVKD. V lost 7 bases, J lost 4 bases, and 20 bases lay in between. This CDR3 contains 15 residues. The DNA for the CDR3 is TGTGCCATCAAAAGCCAGGGATGGGCTGCATACGAGCAGTACTTC. Amino acids: CAIKSQGWAAYEQYF.